Presented here are 23 T cell receptor beta chains from one specimen sequenced in a study of cytomegalovirus exposure and HLA in healthy donors. The PCR employed 60 Vbeta primers together with 13 Jbeta primers. Assay: immunoSEQ multiplex PCR; the TCRdb copy retains only in-frame clones and omits some. The sample has approximately 190,000 clones, over 75% seen once. Material for sequencing was PBMCs. Receptors originate from a man aged 40-50 years in good health and CMV-seropositive.

This chain uses TRBV19 with TRBJ2-2; D call uncertain. The CDR3 loop spans 11 amino acids. Trimming removed 8 bases at V and 7 bases at J, with 8 bases between. CDR1 LNHDA and CDR2 SQIVND come from the germline V gene (reference sequence). CDR3 in amino acids: CASARFGELFF. In DNA form, the CDR3 reads TGTGCCAGTGCCAGGTTCGGGGAGCTGTTTTTT.

This chain uses TRBV18 with TRBJ2-5; TRBD1 aligns across 8 bases. The CDR3 consists of 14 residues. The germline gives CDR1 KGHSH, CDR2 LQKENI. V shed 2 bases, J shed 4 bases, and the junction held 3 bases outside the gene matches. The CDR3 DNA reads as TGTGCCAGCTCACCATTACAGGGGGGAGAGACCCAGTACTTC. Translated: CASSPLQGGETQYF. Variable domain in full (rest from reference TRBV18 and TRBJ2-5): NAGVMQNPRHLVRRRGQEARLRCSPMKGHSHVYWYRQLPEEGLKFMVYLQKENIIDESGMPKERFSAEFPKEGPSILRIQQVVRGDSAAYFCASSPLQGGETQYFGPGTRLLVL.

V usage is TRBV9 and J usage is TRBJ1-1; D is possibly TRBD1 (5 bases). Looked up from germline, CDR1 is SGDLS and CDR2 is YYNGEE. The CDR3 is 13 residues long. V was pared by 3 bases and J by 7 bases, with 13 bases between. In nucleotides, the CDR3 is TGTGCCAGCAGCGATGACAGAGGTAATGAAGCTTTCTTT. Residues: CASSDDRGNEAFF.

The chain couples TRBV9 to TRBJ2-2; D might be TRBD2 (6 bases). From germline, CDR1 is SGDLS and CDR2 YYNGEE. There are 17 residues in the CDR3. V lost 2 bases, J lost 4 bases, and 18 bases lay in between. CDR3 DNA sequence: TGTGCCAGCAGCGTTAGAGGGGCCCTCGGGGGCACCGGGGAGCTGTTTTTT. Translating it yields CASSVRGALGGTGELFF.

The genes are TRBV19 and TRBJ2-2; D is possibly TRBD2 (5 bases). Trimming took 6 bases from V and 5 from J, leaving 13 bases between them. The CDR3 totals 14 residues. CDR1 is LNHDA and CDR2 is SQIVND in the germline V gene (reference sequence). Written as DNA, the CDR3 is TGTGCCAGTAGACCCGGGGTGATAACCGGGGAGCTGTTTTTT. This translates into CASRPGVITGELFF.

This clone appeared once. The chain combines TRBV2 with TRBJ1-4; possible D gene TRBD1, 6 bases. V gave up 5 bases and J gave up 0 bases, with 7 bases separating them. Germline assignment: CDR1 SNHLY and CDR2 FYNNEI. The CDR3 sequence is 14 residues long. As DNA, the CDR3 is TGTGCCAGCAGTCGGACAGCAACTAATGAAAAACTGTTTTTT. It specifies CASSRTATNEKLFF.

This rearrangement joins TRBV25-1 to TRBJ2-3; the D is unclear. The germline gives CDR1 MGHDK, CDR2 SYGVNS. The ends were cut back, 9 bases at V and 1 base at J, with 11 bases in the middle. The CDR3 loop spans 13 amino acids. This chain's CDR3 is CARSQRGTDTQYF. In DNA form, the CDR3 reads TGTGCCAGGAGCCAGCGCGGCACAGATACGCAGTATTTT.

The rearrangement links TRBV7-8 to TRBJ1-1; 10 bases map to TRBD1. Per germline, CDR1 SGHVS and CDR2 FQNEAQ. The CDR3 runs 18 residues. V shed 4 bases and J 4 bases; nucleotides not matched to a gene: 15. This chain's CDR3 is CASSSGGQGVLRSTEAFF. CDR3 coding DNA: TGTGCCAGCAGCTCCGGCGGACAGGGGGTGTTAAGGAGCACTGAAGCTTTCTTT.

V and J are TRBV18 and TRBJ2-1; D unresolved. There are 17 residues in the CDR3. Trimming stripped 2 bases from V and 0 bases from J, with 14 bases between. Germline CDR1 and CDR2: KGHSH and LQKENI. The CDR3 sequence is CASSPTLRISSYNEQFF. The DNA of the CDR3 is TGTGCCAGCTCACCAACTCTCAGGATTAGCTCCTACAATGAGCAGTTCTTC. Combining the CDR3 with reference TRBV18 and TRBJ2-1 gives the whole variable domain NAGVMQNPRHLVRRRGQEARLRCSPMKGHSHVYWYRQLPEEGLKFMVYLQKENIIDESGMPKERFSAEFPKEGPSILRIQQVVRGDSAAYFCASSPTLRISSYNEQFFGPGTRLTVL.

As concerns this clone: Relative to the germline gene, one junction end is altered; a read error may explain this. The gene calls are TRBV5-4 and TRBJ1-1; the D is unclear. The CDR3 is 16 residues long. Germline V gene lookup returns CDR1 SGHNT and CDR2 YYREEE (reference sequence). The CDR3 reads CAGSSDMTPRNTEAFF. The CDR3 DNA is TGTGCCGGCAGCTCAGATATGACACCAAGGAACACTGAAGCTTTCTTT.

The chain recombines TRBV5-1 with TRBJ2-5; 9 bases are a match to TRBD2. V lost 2 bases, J lost 5 bases, and 13 bases stayed unmatched. The CDR3 has 17 residues. The germline V gene has CDR1 SGHRS and CDR2 YFSETQ. CDR3 DNA: TGCGCCAGCAGCTTCTCTCGACCAGCGGGGGGTGAGGAGACCCAGTACTTC. This sequence encodes CASSFSRPAGGEETQYF.

This rearrangement joins TRBV7-9 to TRBJ2-7; the D gene is possibly TRBD1 (6 bases). Trimming shortened V by 1 base and J by 6 bases, and 10 bases separated the two germline ends. The CDR3 sequence is 13 residues long. Per germline, CDR1 SEHNR and CDR2 FQNEAQ (reference sequence). The CDR3 reads CASSLGVRGEQYF. The CDR3 nucleotides are TGTGCCAGCAGCTTAGGGGTCAGGGGCGAGCAGTACTTC.

The V call is TRBV21-1, the J call TRBJ2-7; TRBD1 was called by the table and not checked on the DNA. TRBV21-1 is noted as a pseudogene. The CDR3 is 14 amino acids. The chain's CDR3 is CASPRTGYGYEQYF. In DNA form, the CDR3 reads TGTGCCAGCCCCAGGACAGGGTATGGCTACGAGCAGTACTTC.

This sequence joins TRBV19 and TRBJ2-7; D gene unclear. The CDR3 loop spans 13 amino acids. With 8 bases removed from V and 2 bases from J, the gap between germline ends came to 13 bases. Germline lookup yields CDR1 LNHDA and CDR2 SQIVND (reference sequence). The CDR3 DNA sequence: TGTGCCAGTTCGGTCCAAACCCCCTACGAGCAGTACTTC. Its translation: CASSVQTPYEQYF.

This rearrangement joins TRBV10-3 to TRBJ2-3, with 9 bases that match TRBD2. The V and J ends lost 3 bases and 4 bases, in that order; junction bases with no gene match: 8. Germline V gives CDR1 ENHRY, CDR2 SYGVKD. The CDR3 contains 16 residues. The CDR3 here is CAISERAGGGSDTQYF. The CDR3 DNA reads TGTGCCATCAGTGAACGAGCGGGGGGTGGGTCAGATACGCAGTATTTT.

The chain uses TRBV7-9 and TRBJ2-4; weak D call: TRBD2 (5 bases). The ends were cut back, 3 bases at V and 1 base at J, with 7 bases in the middle. The CDR3 loop spans 14 amino acids. Germline CDR1 is SEHNR and CDR2 is FQNEAQ (reference sequence). CDR3: CASSLREAKNIQYF. As DNA, the CDR3 is TGTGCCAGCAGCTTGAGGGAGGCCAAAAACATTCAGTACTTC.

The chain joins TRBV6-5 to TRBJ1-5, with D perhaps TRBD1 (6 bases). This CDR3 spans 13 amino acids. Germline CDR1 MNHEY, CDR2 SVGAGI. V was trimmed by 6 bases and J by 2 bases, leaving 8 bases between them. The CDR3 is CASRRQGNQPQHF. The CDR3 bases are TGTGCCAGCAGAAGACAGGGCAATCAGCCCCAGCATTTT.

This chain links TRBV4-2 with TRBJ2-7, with TRBD1 matching 7 bases. V lost 3 bases to trimming and J lost 7 bases; unmatched junction nucleotides: 6. CDR3 length equals 13 residues. Germline CDR1 is LGHNA and CDR2 is YNFKEQ. This CDR3 reads CASSQLQGREQYF. In DNA form, the CDR3 reads TGTGCCAGCAGCCAGTTACAGGGGCGAGAGCAGTACTTC.

This clone has only a few counts. The chain couples TRBV19 to TRBJ2-5, with TRBD2 matching 8 bases. The CDR3 has 13 amino acids. V dropped 10 bases and J dropped 7; count of bases not matched to a gene: 11. Germline V gene data show CDR1 as LNHDA and CDR2 as SQIVND (reference sequence). CDR3 coding DNA: TGTGCCACTCGGGGGGGCCTGGCGGGGACCCAGTACTTC. Translation gives CATRGGLAGTQYF.

The chain carries TRBV9 and TRBJ2-5, with 9 nucleotides matching TRBD1. Germline trimming cut 3 bases from V and 4 bases from J; bases unmatched to any gene: 10. This CDR3 contains 16 residues. Germline assignment: CDR1 SGDLS and CDR2 YYNGEE. CDR3 loop: CASSAVSGQGLETQYF. As DNA, the CDR3 is TGTGCCAGCAGCGCCGTTTCCGGACAGGGGCTAGAGACCCAGTACTTC.

The chain combines TRBV18 with TRBJ2-5; the match to TRBD2 covers 8 bases. Germline V CDR1 and CDR2: KGHSH, LQKENI. The CDR3 contains 15 residues. The ends lost 8 bases at V and 1 base at J; junction bases unmatched: 9. The chain's CDR3 is CASHLVAGSQETQYF. The CDR3 nucleotides read TGTGCCAGCCACCTAGTAGCGGGGTCCCAAGAGACCCAGTACTTC.

This clone was recorded a few times. The chain recombines TRBV27 with TRBJ2-5; 7 bases agree with TRBD2. The CDR3 runs to 13 residues. Trimming cost V 6 bases and J 7 bases; bases outside gene matches: 8. In germline, CDR1 is MNHEY, CDR2 SMNVEV (reference sequence). The CDR3 DNA is TGTGCCAGCAGGCCTACTAGCGTAGGGACCCAGTACTTC. Its protein product is CASRPTSVGTQYF.

In DNA form, the CDR3 reads TGTGCCTGGAGGCTAGCGGGGGGCGTGATGCAGTTCTTC. It translates to CAWRLAGGVMQFF. J is TRBJ2-1 and V is TRBV30; 11 nucleotides agree with TRBD2. V lost 3 bases and J lost 12; bases outside the gene matches: 7. The CDR3 runs 13 residues. Germline assignment: CDR1 GTSNPN and CDR2 SVGIG (reference sequence).